The 24 T cell receptor beta chains listed next were all sequenced from one sample in a study of siplizumab effects on memory and regulatory T cells. The protocol was immunoSEQ multiplex PCR, while the TCRdb copy is restricted to in-frame clones and leaves out a portion. The repertoire holds 94,000 or so clones, with roughly 95% as singletons. Sequenced material: naive CD4+ T cells sorted from blood. The receptors originated from a human donor in good health.

The chain carries TRBV6-5 and TRBJ1-2; possibly TRBD1 for D (6 bases). The CDR3 sequence is 14 residues long. Germline CDR1 and CDR2: MNHEY and SVGAGI. Trimming took off 6 bases at V and 0 bases at J, with 11 bases between the two ends. CDR3 DNA sequence: TGTGCCAGCAGCAAGGACAGAACTAACTATGGCTACACCTTC. It codes for CASSKDRTNYGYTF.

This clone occurred a few times. The chain carries TRBV5-6 and TRBJ2-5, with 9 bases identical to TRBD2. With V trimmed by 1 base and J by 3 bases, 7 bases remained unmatched. The CDR3 is made up of 16 amino acids. CDR1 is SGHDT and CDR2 is YYEEEE in the germline V gene. Here the CDR3 DNA reads TGTGCCAGCAGCTTGTTTGGCGGGGGGGCGGAAGAGACCCAGTACTTC. Translating gives CASSLFGGGAEETQYF.

Remarks on this clone: The conserved phenylalanine or tryptophan is not found at the CDR3 terminus, so this likely reflects a read error. The limits of the CDR3 on the DNA are not certain, so only TCRdb's listed CDR3 is given. The CDR3 spells CASSQPVDV. V gene TRBV23-1 combines with J gene TRBJ1-1. TRBV23-1 is marked as an open reading frame, function uncertain. The CDR3 is made up of 9 amino acids, end residues included.

The chain recombines TRBV4-1 with TRBJ2-7; TRBD2 matches at 10 bases. The germline V gene encodes CDR1 MGHRA and CDR2 YSYEKL. V was clipped by 4 bases and J by 6 bases; unmatched bases: 6. The CDR3 is 14 residues long. CDR3 nucleotide sequence: TGCGCCAGCAGCCCGGGGACTAGCGCGGCCGAGCAGTACTTC. Encoded protein: CASSPGTSAAEQYF.

V and J are TRBV7-2 and TRBJ2-7, with 7 bases aligning to TRBD2. The CDR3 is 15 amino acids. CDR1 and CDR2 from the germline V gene are SGHTA and FQGNSA. The trim removed 5 bases at V and 6 bases at J, leaving 13 bases unmatched. The CDR3 nucleotides read TGTGCCAGCAGCCCGTCCGGGACTACAGTTTTCGAGCAGTACTTC. Protein sequence: CASSPSGTTVFEQYF.

The rearrangement links TRBV9 to TRBJ1-3; TRBD1 matches 7 bases. Germline-derived CDR1 and CDR2 are SGDLS and YYNGEE. Germline trimming cut 4 bases from V and 6 bases from J; bases unmatched to any gene: 4. The length of the CDR3 is 13 residues. CDR3 bases: TGTGCCAGCAGCCTAACAGGGGTAAACACCATATATTTT. As protein: CASSLTGVNTIYF.

The genes are TRBV5-5 and TRBJ2-1, with D perhaps being TRBD1 or TRBD2 (7 bases each). The germline V gene has CDR1 SGHKS and CDR2 YYEKEE (reference sequence). This CDR3 has 17 residues. Trimming removed 4 bases from V and 8 bases from J, with 25 bases in between. The CDR3 DNA sequence: TGTGCCAGCAGCCTACCTGCCCAGGTGTCAGGGGGGGATGAGCAGTTCTTC. Its translation: CASSLPAQVSGGDEQFF.

This sequence joins TRBV18 and TRBJ1-3; tentatively, D is TRBD1 (5 bases). V lost 2 bases to trimming and J lost 4 bases, with 18 bases between them. The V gene's germline CDR1 is KGHSH and CDR2 LQKENI. CDR3 length: 17 residues. The CDR3: CASSPNREGKGGNTIYF. The CDR3 DNA reads as TGTGCCAGCTCACCAAATAGAGAGGGGAAAGGAGGAAACACCATATATTTT.

The J gene is TRBJ2-2, the V gene TRBV4-1; D is unclear. The ends were cut back, 0 bases at V and 6 bases at J, with 8 bases in the middle. The V gene's germline CDR1 is MGHRA and CDR2 YSYEKL. This CDR3 has 14 amino acids. CDR3 nucleotides: TGCGCCAGCAGCCAAGATGAGGACGCCGGGGAGCTGTTTTTT. As protein: CASSQDEDAGELFF.

The chain carries TRBV6-5 and TRBJ2-7; D is possibly TRBD1 (6 bases). The CDR3 totals 13 residues. Germline assignment: CDR1 MNHEY and CDR2 SVGAGI. The germline V and J ends were trimmed by 10 bases and 3 bases, with 16 bases remaining between them. As DNA, the CDR3 is TGTGCCACCCTACAGGGCGGCAGCTACGAGCAGTACTTC. It translates to CATLQGGSYEQYF.

Concerning this clone itself: The junction does not match germline at one end; this may be a read error. The V call is TRBV7-9, the J call TRBJ2-5, with no clear D. From germline, CDR1 is SEHNR and CDR2 FQNEAQ (reference sequence). CDR3 length equals 10 residues. The CDR3 DNA reads as TGTGCCAGCGGCTTGCCGACCCAGTACTTC. Its protein is CASGLPTQYF.

The chain couples TRBV28 to TRBJ1-4; D is uncertain. Trimming left V 3 bases short and J 0 bases short, with 5 bases between. The CDR3 spans 14 residues. Germline CDR1 MDHEN, CDR2 SYDVKM. CDR3 sequence reads: CASSFWPTNEKLFF. The CDR3 DNA is TGTGCCAGCAGTTTTTGGCCAACTAATGAAAAACTGTTTTTT.

This clone was observed a single time. The chain employs TRBV5-6 and TRBJ1-3; possibly TRBD1 for D (6 bases). V gave up 3 bases and J gave up 3 bases, with 10 bases separating them. This CDR3 region has 14 residues. Germline V gene data show CDR1 as SGHDT and CDR2 as YYEEEE. CDR3 coding DNA: TGTGCCAGCAGCTCGGGGGCCCTTGGAAACACCATATATTTT. This gives the protein CASSSGALGNTIYF.

J is TRBJ2-5 and V is TRBV7-2; 9 positions agree with TRBD2. The V gene end was trimmed by 5 bases and the J gene end by 7 bases; junction bases not matched to a gene: 17. There are 17 residues in the CDR3. Germline V lookup: CDR1 SGHTA, CDR2 FQGNSA. CDR3 in DNA: TGTGCCAGCAGCCCCGGTGTTAGCGGGGGCCTGGCCGGGACCCAGTACTTC. Amino acid sequence: CASSPGVSGGLAGTQYF.

This clone was counted once. The chain combines TRBV10-3 with TRBJ2-1; TRBD1 aligns across 9 bases. The CDR3 is made up of 13 amino acids. V lost 10 bases, J lost 8 bases, and 9 bases stayed unmatched. CDR1 and CDR2 (germline): ENHRY, SYGVKD. The CDR3: CATDTGTGYEQFF. CDR3 DNA sequence: TGTGCCACCGATACCGGGACAGGGTATGAGCAGTTCTTC.

This rearrangement joins TRBV19 to TRBJ1-3; D gene ambiguous. Germline V gives CDR1 LNHDA, CDR2 SQIVND (reference sequence). The CDR3 spans 16 residues. V was shortened by 4 bases and J by 0 bases, with 13 bases between the two germline ends. CDR3 amino acids: CASSTYGPDSGNTIYF. In DNA, the CDR3 is TGTGCCAGTAGTACGTACGGACCCGACTCTGGAAACACCATATATTTT.

This chain links TRBV7-3 with TRBJ2-5, with a possible D match to TRBD2 (6 bases). Germline V CDR1 and CDR2: SGHTA, FQGTGA. The V end lost 0 bases, the J end lost 2 bases, and 10 bases lay between the germline ends. The CDR3 sequence is 15 residues long. The CDR3 protein is CASSLTGGEQETQYF. DNA for the CDR3: TGTGCCAGCAGCTTAACGGGGGGTGAACAAGAGACCCAGTACTTC.

The J gene is TRBJ2-1, the V gene TRBV18; 8 bases agree with TRBD2. The V gene's germline CDR1 is KGHSH and CDR2 LQKENI. There are 15 residues in the CDR3. Trimming removed 4 bases from V and 5 bases from J; junction bases left unmatched: 7. CDR3 DNA sequence: TGTGCCAGCTCACAGAGCGGGGGAGGTGACAATGAGCAGTTCTTC. Protein sequence: CASSQSGGGDNEQFF. The whole variable domain, remainder taken from reference TRBV18 and TRBJ2-1, is NAGVMQNPRHLVRRRGQEARLRCSPMKGHSHVYWYRQLPEEGLKFMVYLQKENIIDESGMPKERFSAEFPKEGPSILRIQQVVRGDSAAYFCASSQSGGGDNEQFFGPGTRLTVL.

The gene calls are TRBV25-1 and TRBJ2-5; the match to TRBD2 covers 10 bases. Germline CDR1 MGHDK, CDR2 SYGVNS. With V trimmed by 5 bases and J by 5 bases, 5 bases remained unmatched. This CDR3 region has 14 residues. The CDR3 protein is CASSSSGGGETQYF. The DNA for the CDR3 is TGTGCCAGCAGTTCTAGCGGGGGCGGTGAGACCCAGTACTTC. The complete variable domain, with remaining parts taken from reference TRBV25-1 and TRBJ2-5, reads EADIYQTPRYLVIGTGKKITLECSQTMGHDKMYWYQQDPGMELHLIHYSYGVNSTEKGDLSSESTVSRIRTEHFPLTLESARPSHTSQYLCASSSSGGGETQYFGPGTRLLVL.

J is TRBJ1-1 and V is TRBV28; no firm D call. Germline V lookup: CDR1 MDHEN, CDR2 SYDVKM. The CDR3 sequence is 12 residues long. Trimming took 2 bases from V and 4 from J, leaving 5 bases between them. CDR3 amino acids: CASSLRVTEAFF. For the CDR3, the DNA is TGTGCCAGCAGTTTAAGGGTCACTGAAGCTTTCTTT.

The chain joins TRBV7-9 to TRBJ2-2; D is perhaps TRBD1 (5 bases). The CDR3 totals 18 residues. Germline CDR1 is SEHNR and CDR2 is FQNEAQ (reference sequence). Trimming took off 4 bases at V and 5 bases at J, with 23 bases between the two ends. The CDR3 sequence: CASSSREKGQGVTGELFF. The CDR3, as DNA: TGTGCCAGCAGCTCCAGGGAAAAGGGGCAGGGCGTTACCGGGGAGCTGTTTTTT.

The chain carries TRBV11-2 and TRBJ2-7; no definite D call. This CDR3 comprises 16 residues. Trimming removed 1 base from V and 0 bases from J, with 13 bases in between. The germline gives CDR1 SGHAT, CDR2 FQNNGV. CDR3: CASSLGVSWSSYEQYF. DNA for the CDR3: TGTGCCAGCAGCTTAGGGGTTAGCTGGAGCTCCTACGAGCAGTACTTC.

This sequence joins TRBV4-1 and TRBJ1-2; 7 bases agree with TRBD1. Germline CDR1 and CDR2: MGHRA and YSYEKL. This CDR3 comprises 15 residues. After removal of 0 bases from V and 0 bases from J, the junction contained 1 base not matched to a gene. The CDR3 region has the DNA TGCGCCAGCAGCCAAGAGGGACAGTCTAACTATGGCTACACCTTC. Amino acid sequence: CASSQEGQSNYGYTF.

The chain recombines TRBV4-1 with TRBJ1-6; tentatively, D is TRBD1 (5 bases). V lost 1 base to trimming and J lost 1 base, with 20 bases between them. CDR3 length: 20 residues. The germline V gene has CDR1 MGHRA and CDR2 YSYEKL. The CDR3 DNA reads as TGCGCCAGCAGCCAAGTCCCGACAGCCCTTAAGGGGTCCTATAATTCACCCCTCCACTTT. Its protein product is CASSQVPTALKGSYNSPLHF.